This T cell receptor (beta chain) was profiled in a study of shared clonotypes between healthy human individuals. A remark on this clone: Its antigen remains unknown.

Assay runs were performed at deep level. TCRdb keeps only in-frame clones here, not all; method: immunoSEQ multiplex PCR. The sample lists fewer than 2.5 million clones; over 85% were seen once. Study-wide points: Clonotypes not shared had lower generation probabilities than those common to all four donors. Naive CD4 clonotypes were shared across several donors at about 5.2%.

The CDR3 length is 15 residues. The ends lost 0 bases at V and 5 bases at J; junction bases unmatched: 9. From germline, CDR1 is GTSNPN and CDR2 SVGIG (reference sequence). This clonotype was sampled from a man aged 18 to 30 in good health. Some clones in this sample may be carry-over from other donors' samples. This chain connects TRBV30 to TRBJ2-7; 8 bases map to TRBD1. Material for sequencing was naive CD4+ T cells from PBMCs. The subset: CD45RA+ positively selected. The CDR3 is CAWSVMLRTGNEQYF. CDR3 DNA: TGTGCCTGGAGTGTAATGCTCCGGACAGGGAACGAGCAGTACTTC.